This TCR beta chain was sequenced in a study of response to subunit inactivated influenza vaccine. General observations from the study: Authors suggested few new T cells are recruited by each seasonal influenza vaccination.

Each CDR3 protein is one row after TCRdb ran MiXCR on the RT-PCR reads. The table shows 500,000 to 650,000 distinct CDR3 sequences, with roughly 8.2% occurring only once. This clonotype was seen repeatedly, ten times or more. Antigen unknown. Here the sequenced sample was PBMCs from blood, taken 23 months after vaccination. The clonotype was recovered from a man aged 50 to 69 who received an inactivated influenza vaccine.

CDR3 amino acids: CAISLAGVEQFF. As DNA, the CDR3 is TGTGCCATCAGCCTAGCGGGAGTCGAGCAGTTCTTC. V is TRBV10-3 and J is TRBJ2-1; 10 nucleotides agree with TRBD2. Trimming took 6 bases from V and 10 from J; bases not matched to a gene: 3. The CDR3 extends over 12 amino acids. Germline V CDR1 and CDR2: ENHRY, SYGVKD.